The clone carrying this T cell receptor beta chain occurred once. Original handling: Counts of nucleated cells, estimated from reference gene primer amplification, were obtained. TCRdb's copy holds only in-frame clones and misses some; the assay was immunoSEQ multiplex PCR. The DNA gave D and trimming, while V, J and clone size come from that table. The table lists a few hundred thousand clones, approximately 85% of them singletons. The germline gives CDR1 LGHDT, CDR2 YNNKEL (reference sequence). Trimming shortened V by 2 bases and J by 5 bases, and 11 bases separated the two germline ends. This CDR3 is 14 amino acids long. The data are from a study of blood T cell repertoires in COVID-19. Across the study: Samples of COVID-19 (acute and convalescent) were obtained from the United States, Italy and Spain.

The V and J genes are TRBV3-1 (or the pseudogene TRBV3-2) and TRBJ2-3; D is perhaps TRBD2 (6 bases). The sample comprised peripheral blood. This TCR came from a man aged 45-65 years who had recovered from COVID-19. The CDR3 protein is CASSQRGYGDTQYF. The CDR3 coding sequence is TGTGCCAGCAGCCAACGGGGGTATGGAGATACGCAGTATTTT.